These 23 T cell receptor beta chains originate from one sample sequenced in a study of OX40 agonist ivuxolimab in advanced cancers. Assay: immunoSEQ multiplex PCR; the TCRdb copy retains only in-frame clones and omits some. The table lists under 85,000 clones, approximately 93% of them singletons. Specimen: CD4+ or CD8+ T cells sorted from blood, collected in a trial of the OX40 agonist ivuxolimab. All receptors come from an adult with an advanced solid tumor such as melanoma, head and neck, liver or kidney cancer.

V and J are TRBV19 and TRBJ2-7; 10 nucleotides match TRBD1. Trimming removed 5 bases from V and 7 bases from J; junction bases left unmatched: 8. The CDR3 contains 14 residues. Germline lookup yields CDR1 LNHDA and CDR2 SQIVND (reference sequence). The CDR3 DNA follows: TGTGCCAGTAGTGCTGGACAGGGGGTCACAGAGCAGTACTTC. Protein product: CASSAGQGVTEQYF.

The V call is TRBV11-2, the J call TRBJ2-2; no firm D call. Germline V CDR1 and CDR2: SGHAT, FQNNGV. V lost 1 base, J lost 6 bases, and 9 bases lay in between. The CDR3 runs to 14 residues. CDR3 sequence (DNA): TGTGCCAGCAGCTTAGGGGGAATGGCCGGGGAGCTGTTTTTT. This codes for CASSLGGMAGELFF.

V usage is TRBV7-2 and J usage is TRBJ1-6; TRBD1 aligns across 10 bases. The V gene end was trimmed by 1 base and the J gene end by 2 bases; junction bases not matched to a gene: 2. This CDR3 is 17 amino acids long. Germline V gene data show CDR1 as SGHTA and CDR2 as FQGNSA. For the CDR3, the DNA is TGTGCCAGCAGCTTAGTAGGGACAGGGGCCTATAATTCACCCCTCCACTTT. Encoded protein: CASSLVGTGAYNSPLHF.

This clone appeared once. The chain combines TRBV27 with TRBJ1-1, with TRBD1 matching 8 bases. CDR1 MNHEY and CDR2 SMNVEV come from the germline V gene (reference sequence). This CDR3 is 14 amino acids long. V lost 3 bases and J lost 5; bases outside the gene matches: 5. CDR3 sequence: CASSFRGLVTEAFF. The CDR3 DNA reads TGTGCCAGCAGTTTCAGGGGGCTGGTGACTGAAGCTTTCTTT.

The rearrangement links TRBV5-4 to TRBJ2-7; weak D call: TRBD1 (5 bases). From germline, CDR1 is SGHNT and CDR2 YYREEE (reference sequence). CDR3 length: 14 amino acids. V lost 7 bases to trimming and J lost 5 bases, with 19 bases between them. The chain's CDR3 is CASLSPSQGHEQYF. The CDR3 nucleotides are TGTGCCAGCTTGAGTCCATCGCAGGGTCACGAGCAGTACTTC.

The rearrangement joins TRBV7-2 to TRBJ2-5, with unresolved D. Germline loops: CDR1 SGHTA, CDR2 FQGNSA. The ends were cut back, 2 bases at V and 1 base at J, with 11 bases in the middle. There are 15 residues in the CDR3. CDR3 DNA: TGTGCCAGCAGCTTATTGTCGGACCCCCAAGAGACCCAGTACTTC. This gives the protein CASSLLSDPQETQYF.

Here the CDR3 DNA reads TGTGCCAGCACCCGTGGGAGGACTGAAGCTTTCTTT. It encodes CASTRGRTEAFF. The chain joins TRBV5-6 to TRBJ1-1; D not certain. Per the germline V gene, CDR1 is SGHDT and CDR2 is YYEEEE. The CDR3 has 12 amino acids. The V and J ends lost 6 bases and 5 bases respectively, with 11 bases between them.

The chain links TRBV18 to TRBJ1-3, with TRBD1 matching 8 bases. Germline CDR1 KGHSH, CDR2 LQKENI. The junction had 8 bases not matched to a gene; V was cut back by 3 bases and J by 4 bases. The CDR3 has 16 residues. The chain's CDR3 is CASSPDRDPSGNTIYF. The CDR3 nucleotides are TGTGCCAGCTCACCGGACAGGGACCCCTCGGGAAACACCATATATTTT.

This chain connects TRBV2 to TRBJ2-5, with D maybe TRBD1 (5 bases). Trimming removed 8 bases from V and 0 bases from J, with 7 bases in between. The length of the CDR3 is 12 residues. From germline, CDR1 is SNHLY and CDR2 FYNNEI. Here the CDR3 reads CASQGNQETQYF. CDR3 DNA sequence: TGTGCCAGCCAGGGCAACCAAGAGACCCAGTACTTC.

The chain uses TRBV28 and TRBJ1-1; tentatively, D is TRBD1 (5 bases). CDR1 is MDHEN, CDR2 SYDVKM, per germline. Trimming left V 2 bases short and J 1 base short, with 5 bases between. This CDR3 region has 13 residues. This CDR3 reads CASSLGQNTEAFF. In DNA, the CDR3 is TGTGCCAGCAGTTTAGGACAGAACACTGAAGCTTTCTTT.

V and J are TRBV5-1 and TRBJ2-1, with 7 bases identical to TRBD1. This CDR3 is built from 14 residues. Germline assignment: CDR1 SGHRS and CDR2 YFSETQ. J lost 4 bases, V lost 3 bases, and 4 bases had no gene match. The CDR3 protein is CASSSGTEYNEQFF. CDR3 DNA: TGCGCCAGCAGCTCCGGGACAGAGTACAATGAGCAGTTCTTC.

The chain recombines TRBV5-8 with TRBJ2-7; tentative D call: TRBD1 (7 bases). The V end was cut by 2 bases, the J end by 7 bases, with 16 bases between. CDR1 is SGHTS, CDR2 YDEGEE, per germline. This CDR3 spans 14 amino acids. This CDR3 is CASSLETGTEEQYF. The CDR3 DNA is TGTGCCAGCAGCTTAGAGACAGGGACTGAGGAGCAGTACTTC.

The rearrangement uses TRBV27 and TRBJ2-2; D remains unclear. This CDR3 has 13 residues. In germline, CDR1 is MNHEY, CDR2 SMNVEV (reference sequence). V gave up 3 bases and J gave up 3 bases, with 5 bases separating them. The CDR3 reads CASSFSYTGELFF. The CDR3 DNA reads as TGTGCCAGCAGTTTTTCATACACCGGGGAGCTGTTTTTT.

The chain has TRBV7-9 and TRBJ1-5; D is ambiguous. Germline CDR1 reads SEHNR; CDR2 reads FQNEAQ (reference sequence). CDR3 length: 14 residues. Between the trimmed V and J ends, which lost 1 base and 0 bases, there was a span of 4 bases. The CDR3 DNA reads TGTGCCAGCAGCTTAGAGGGTAGCAATCAGCCCCAGCATTTT. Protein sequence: CASSLEGSNQPQHF. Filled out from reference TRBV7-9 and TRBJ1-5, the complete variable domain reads DTGVSQNPRHKITKRGQNVTFRCDPISEHNRLYWYRQTLGQGPEFLTYFQNEAQLEKSRLLSDRFSAERPKGSFSTLEIQRTEQGDSAMYLCASSLEGSNQPQHFGDGTRLSIL.

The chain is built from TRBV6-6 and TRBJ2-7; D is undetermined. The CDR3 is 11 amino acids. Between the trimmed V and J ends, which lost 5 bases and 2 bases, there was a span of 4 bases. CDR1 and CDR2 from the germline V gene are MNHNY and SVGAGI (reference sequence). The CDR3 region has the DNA TGTGCCAGCAGTACACCCTACGAGCAGTACTTC. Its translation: CASSTPYEQYF.

The CDR3 reads CASSSRTGQETQYF. The CDR3 region has the DNA TGTGCCAGCAGCTCCCGGACAGGACAAGAGACCCAGTACTTC. The chain carries TRBV7-9 and TRBJ2-5, with 7 bases fitting TRBD1. CDR1 SEHNR and CDR2 FQNEAQ come from the germline V gene (reference sequence). The trim removed 4 bases at V and 2 bases at J, leaving 4 bases unmatched. The CDR3 is 14 residues long. Supplemented by reference TRBV7-9 and TRBJ2-5, the full variable domain reads DTGVSQNPRHKITKRGQNVTFRCDPISEHNRLYWYRQTLGQGPEFLTYFQNEAQLEKSRLLSDRFSAERPKGSFSTLEIQRTEQGDSAMYLCASSSRTGQETQYFGPGTRLLVL.

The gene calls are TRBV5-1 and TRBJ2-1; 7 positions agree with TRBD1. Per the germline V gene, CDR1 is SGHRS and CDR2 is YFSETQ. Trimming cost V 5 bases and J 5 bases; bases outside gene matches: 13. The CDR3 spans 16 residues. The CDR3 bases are TGCGCCAGCAGTCACAATAGAAGGGGGCCAGACAATGAGCAGTTCTTC. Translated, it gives CASSHNRRGPDNEQFF.

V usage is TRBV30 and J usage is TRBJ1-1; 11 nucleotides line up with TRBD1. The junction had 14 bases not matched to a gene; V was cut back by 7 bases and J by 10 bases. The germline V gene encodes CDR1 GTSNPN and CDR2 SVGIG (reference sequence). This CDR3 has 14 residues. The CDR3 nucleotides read TGTGCCTCCCGGCGAGGACAGGGGGCTGACGGAGCTTTCTTT. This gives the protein CASRRGQGADGAFF.

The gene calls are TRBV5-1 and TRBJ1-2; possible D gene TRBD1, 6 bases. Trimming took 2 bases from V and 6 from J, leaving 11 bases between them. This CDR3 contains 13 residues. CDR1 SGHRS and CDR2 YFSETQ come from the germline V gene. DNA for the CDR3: TGCGCCAGCAGCTTCGGACAGATGGATGGCTACACCTTC. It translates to CASSFGQMDGYTF.

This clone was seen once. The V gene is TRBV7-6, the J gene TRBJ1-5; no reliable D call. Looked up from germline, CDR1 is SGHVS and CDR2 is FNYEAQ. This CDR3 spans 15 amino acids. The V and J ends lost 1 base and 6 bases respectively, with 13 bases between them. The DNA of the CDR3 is TGTGCCAGCAGCTTAGTTCCAGGAGTGGGTCAGCCCCAGCATTTT. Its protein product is CASSLVPGVGQPQHF.

In nucleotides, the CDR3 is TGTGCCAGCAGCCAGGGAGGCACCAGCACAGATACGCAGTATTTT. It is translated as CASSQGGTSTDTQYF. This chain uses TRBV5-4 with TRBJ2-3, with TRBD2 as a possible D gene (6 bases). CDR3 length: 15 amino acids. Trimming removed 4 bases at V and 0 bases at J, with 12 bases between. Germline loops: CDR1 SGHNT, CDR2 YYREEE (reference sequence). The entire variable domain, with the rest obtained from reference TRBV5-4 and TRBJ2-3, is as follows: ETGVTQSPTHLIKTRGQQVTLRCSSQSGHNTVSWYQQALGQGPQFIFQYYREEENGRGNFPPRFSGLQFPNYSSELNVNALELDDSALYLCASSQGGTSTDTQYFGPGTRLTVL.

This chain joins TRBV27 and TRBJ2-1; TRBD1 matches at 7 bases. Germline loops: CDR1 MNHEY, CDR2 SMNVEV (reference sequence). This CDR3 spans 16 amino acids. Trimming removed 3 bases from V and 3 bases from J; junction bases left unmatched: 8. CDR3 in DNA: TGTGCCAGCAGTTTGGGGACCCGGGACAGCTACAATGAGCAGTTCTTC. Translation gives CASSLGTRDSYNEQFF.

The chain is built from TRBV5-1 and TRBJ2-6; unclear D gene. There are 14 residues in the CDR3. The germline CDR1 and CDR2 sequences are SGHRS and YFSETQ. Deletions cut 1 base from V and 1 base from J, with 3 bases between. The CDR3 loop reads CASSLSSGANVLTF. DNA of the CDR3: TGCGCCAGCAGCTTGTCTTCTGGGGCCAACGTCCTGACTTTC.